This is a list of T cell receptor beta chains from one sample in a study of blood T cell repertoires in COVID-19. Using immunoSEQ multiplex PCR, the repertoire was profiled, and TCRdb retains in-frame clones only, with some absent. The profile covers around 150,000 clones, with 80% appearing a single time and more than 3% taken by the ten largest. The sequencing input was PBMCs or T cells enriched from blood (not recorded which). The receptors stem from a woman in her fifties or sixties who had recovered from COVID-19. Both conserved end residues are trimmed from each CDR3.

j_call | v_call | cdr3_aa
TRBJ1-3 | TRBV5-4 | ASSPETGAGNTIY
TRBJ2-7 | TRBV13 | ASSFQAEQY
TRBJ2-1 | TRBV11-2 | ASSPPLGAGGFGNEQF
TRBJ1-2 | TRBV6-1 | ASSDLETEGYT
TRBJ1-1 | TRBV5-1 | ASSFLPSGTGGPTEAF
TRBJ2-2 | TRBV24-1 | ATSDLGTSASKVTGELF
TRBJ2-1 | TRBV27 | ASSLSLAGTQF
TRBJ2-5 | TRBV6-5 | ASSYTGGVVETQY
TRBJ2-7 | TRBV12-5 | ASGEGTGPHEQY
TRBJ2-1 | TRBV4-1 | ASSQDTNSNEQF
TRBJ1-5 | TRBV19 | ASSIMATSNQPQH
TRBJ2-1 | TRBV9 | ASSTGTALNEQF
TRBJ1-1 | TRBV5-8 | ASSLVQGRHTEAF
TRBJ2-1 | TRBV3-1/TRBV3-2 | ASSQEIVAGALEGEQF
TRBJ1-1 | TRBV3-1/TRBV3-2 | ASSSGGVGTEAF
TRBJ2-7 | TRBV9 | ASSPFRGGFYEQY
TRBJ2-1 | TRBV6-5 | ASRAPYNEQF
TRBJ2-1 | TRBV5-1 | ASSYSSVRNNEQF
TRBJ1-1 | TRBV7-8 | ASSLRRGQGTEAF
TRBJ1-5 | TRBV5-6 | ASSLTGADQPQH
TRBJ2-7 | TRBV15 | ATSKQGTGAQGNEQY
TRBJ2-1 | TRBV12-3/TRBV12-4 | ASSPLGYEQF
TRBJ2-2 | TRBV5-1 | ASSLLVGLRAGELF
TRBJ1-1 | TRBV27 | ASTPGTGNTEAF
TRBJ1-1 | TRBV11-2 | ASSSGQGNTEAF
TRBJ2-2 | TRBV19 | ASTDDLGHGELF
TRBJ2-3 | TRBV13 | ASSLLGGGPTDTQY
TRBJ2-7 | TRBV11-3 | ASSLVLASEQY
TRBJ1-1 | TRBV7-2 | ASSTPRIERHSKAF
TRBJ1-4 | TRBV5-1 | ASSQGHATNEKLF
TRBJ2-1 | TRBV5-1 | ASSAAQGAYNEQF
TRBJ2-7 | TRBV2 | AKAGHYEQY
TRBJ1-6 | TRBV5-1 | ASSQSQQGSPLH
TRBJ1-1 | TRBV19 | ASEGEDTEAF
TRBJ2-7 | TRBV7-3 | ASSLGPQGGNEQY
TRBJ2-5 | TRBV27 | ASRRTPQETQY
TRBJ1-2 | TRBV13 | ASSFLGQANYGYT
TRBJ1-2 | TRBV5-1 | ASSLGTGWRGYT
TRBJ1-1 | TRBV6-2/TRBV6-3 | ASSYFQGGTEAF
TRBJ1-4 | TRBV5-1 | ASSTRTGATNEKLF
TRBJ2-7 | TRBV13 | ASSRLYEQY
TRBJ1-2 | TRBV30 | AWGEQGSGYT
TRBJ1-2 | TRBV7-9 | ASSSSTAPYGYT